Each of the 29 T cell receptor beta chains below was sequenced from the same sample in a study of human T cells and chemical hapten exposure. MiXCR was run by TCRdb on the RACE reads, yielding one entry per CDR3 protein. The data show 350,000 to 450,000 distinct CDR3 sequences, with more than 4.5% seen just once and around 2.6% held by the top ten. Time point of the sample: pre-sensitization, week 0. The treatment: therapeutic diphenylcyclopropenone sensitization with weekly scalp DPC. This specimen consisted of whole blood, obtained in connection with sensitization to the hapten diphenylcyclopropenone (DPC). These receptors were taken from a woman between 45 and 60 years old with alopecia areata. Some clones in this sample may be carry-over from other donors' samples.

This clonotype was found a few times. V gene TRBV9 combines with J gene TRBJ1-2; a weak D match, TRBD1 (6 bases). V was trimmed by 4 bases and J by 0 bases, leaving 13 bases between them. Per the germline V gene, CDR1 is SGDLS and CDR2 is YYNGEE. The CDR3 sequence is 15 residues long. The CDR3 sequence: CASSTQTGTNYGYTF. CDR3 in DNA: TGTGCCAGCAGCACCCAGACAGGAACTAACTATGGCTACACCTTC.

The chain recombines TRBV11-3 with TRBJ2-3; 10 bases agree with TRBD2. Germline CDR1 and CDR2: SGHNT and YENEEA. The CDR3 is 16 amino acids. J lost 6 bases, V lost 2 bases, and 8 bases had no gene match. The CDR3 DNA sequence: TGTGCCAGCAGCTTAACCCAGCGGGGGGGCTGGGATACGCAGTATTTT. Its translation is CASSLTQRGGWDTQYF.

This clonotype has a handful of counts. This chain uses TRBV2 with TRBJ2-7; D tentatively fits TRBD1 or TRBD2 (5 bases each). Trimming took 8 bases from V and 2 from J, leaving 10 bases between them. Germline lookup yields CDR1 SNHLY and CDR2 FYNNEI. CDR3 length equals 12 residues. CDR3 amino acids: CASPGPAYEQYF. For the CDR3, the DNA is TGTGCCAGCCCGGGACCCGCCTACGAGCAGTACTTC.

This clonotype showed up many times. The rearrangement uses TRBV24-1 and TRBJ2-3, with D tentatively TRBD2 (5 bases). V dropped 2 bases and J dropped 0 bases, with 11 bases sitting between them. Germline assignment: CDR1 KGHDR and CDR2 SFDVKD. CDR3 length equals 16 residues. The DNA of the CDR3 is TGTGCCACCAGTGATTCAGCGGAGACTAGCACAGATACGCAGTATTTT. Translation gives CATSDSAETSTDTQYF.

CDR3 residues: CASSWTQGNNSPLHF. Written as DNA, the CDR3 is TGCGCCAGCAGTTGGACGCAGGGTAACAATTCACCCCTCCACTTT. This chain joins TRBV5-1 and TRBJ1-6, with a tentative D call TRBD1 (5 bases). CDR1 and CDR2 (germline): SGHRS, YFSETQ. CDR3 length: 15 amino acids. Trimming pared 5 bases from V and 7 bases from J, leaving 16 bases between.

The table lists this clonotype with many counts. The V call is TRBV7-2, the J call TRBJ2-5; 7 nucleotides agree with TRBD2. After removal of 1 base from V and 5 bases from J, the junction contained 13 bases not matched to a gene. This CDR3 contains 17 residues. CDR1 SGHTA and CDR2 FQGNSA come from the germline V gene. The CDR3 region has the DNA TGTGCCAGCAGCTTAGGGCGGGGGAGAGGAGGTTATGAGACCCAGTACTTC. This sequence encodes CASSLGRGRGGYETQYF.

V and J are TRBV2 and TRBJ1-2; no clear D gene. The CDR3 spans 13 residues. Germline V gives CDR1 SNHLY, CDR2 FYNNEI. Trimming removed 1 base from V and 5 bases from J, with 8 bases in between. CDR3 sequence (DNA): TGTGCCAGCAGTGAAGGGAGGATTTATGGCTACACCTTC. Its translation: CASSEGRIYGYTF.

This clonotype was picked up a small number of times. This chain joins TRBV7-9 and TRBJ1-1, with D tentatively TRBD1 (6 bases). Trimming stripped 1 base from V and 0 bases from J, with 15 bases between. This CDR3 has 17 residues. Germline V gene sequence: CDR1 SEHNR, CDR2 FQNEAQ (reference sequence). The CDR3 DNA sequence: TGTGCCAGCAGCTTAGGGAAGCTCGGACAGTTGAACACTGAAGCTTTCTTT. Protein: CASSLGKLGQLNTEAFF.

This clonotype came up a few times. The chain couples TRBV7-9 to TRBJ1-1; D possibly corresponds to TRBD1 (5 bases). The V and J ends lost 1 base and 3 bases respectively, with 15 bases between them. The CDR3 is 16 amino acids. Germline V lookup: CDR1 SEHNR, CDR2 FQNEAQ (reference sequence). CDR3 nucleotides: TGTGCCAGCAGCTTAGTAGAGACAGCTGAGGACACTGAAGCTTTCTTT. Translating it yields CASSLVETAEDTEAFF.

This clonotype came up a few times. The chain is built from TRBV20-1 and TRBJ1-2; possible D gene TRBD1, 6 bases. V was trimmed by 6 bases and J by 4 bases, leaving 21 bases between them. The CDR3 is 15 residues long. CDR1 and CDR2 (germline): DFQATT, SNEGSKA (reference sequence). The CDR3 is CSAPGGGRTAYGYTF. As DNA, the CDR3 is TGCAGTGCACCCGGGGGGGGGCGGACCGCCTATGGCTACACCTTC.

The rearrangement uses TRBV18 and TRBJ2-3; perhaps TRBD2 as D (5 bases). The CDR3 has 16 residues. The V and J ends lost 0 bases and 6 bases respectively, with 16 bases between them. Looked up from germline, CDR1 is KGHSH and CDR2 is LQKENI. The chain's CDR3 is CASSPPSGRSTDTQYF. The CDR3 DNA reads TGTGCCAGCTCACCACCTTCGGGGAGAAGTACCGATACGCAGTATTTT.

This clonotype was observed many times. The gene calls are TRBV5-6 and TRBJ2-2, with D perhaps assigned TRBD1 or TRBD2 (5 bases each). There are 15 residues in the CDR3. Trimming removed 4 bases from V and 6 bases from J, with 16 bases in between. Germline assignment: CDR1 SGHDT and CDR2 YYEEEE. For the CDR3, the DNA is TGTGCCAGCAGCCCCCAGGGACCGGCGGCCGGGGAGCTGTTTTTT. It translates to CASSPQGPAAGELFF.

This clonotype showed up many times. The chain carries TRBV7-2 and TRBJ1-5, with D unclear. V lost 3 bases to trimming and J lost 1 base, with 7 bases between them. The CDR3 totals 14 residues. CDR1 is SGHTA and CDR2 is FQGNSA in the germline V gene. CDR3 in amino acids: CASSFSRSNQPQHF. CDR3 bases: TGTGCCAGCAGCTTCAGCAGGAGCAATCAGCCCCAGCATTTT.

To note about this clonotype: A single base separates this from a much larger clone, so it may be a read error. The rearrangement uses TRBV5-5 and TRBJ2-2, with unresolved D. The CDR3 extends over 15 amino acids. From germline, CDR1 is SGHKS and CDR2 YYEKEE (reference sequence). The CDR3 nucleotides are TGTGCCAGCAGCTTGGATAGCCTAAACAACGGGGAGCTGTTTTTT. Encoded protein: CASSLDSLNNGELFF.

At least ten counts were recorded for this clonotype. The chain couples TRBV5-1 to TRBJ2-6; D is tentatively TRBD1 or TRBD2 (5 bases each). The germline CDR1 and CDR2 sequences are SGHRS and YFSETQ. Trimming took off 7 bases at V and 0 bases at J, with 14 bases between the two ends. CDR3 length: 16 amino acids. In DNA, the CDR3 is TGCGCCAGCCAGCATGGGGGTACCTCTGGGGCCAACGTCCTGACTTTC. Translating gives CASQHGGTSGANVLTF.

This clonotype has a count of ten or more. The chain joins TRBV24-1 to TRBJ2-7; D unresolved. The V end was cut by 1 base, the J end by 6 bases, with 6 bases between. There are 12 residues in the CDR3. CDR1 and CDR2 (germline): KGHDR, SFDVKD. CDR3 in DNA: TGTGCCACCAGTGATTTAGGACGCGAGCAGTACTTC. Protein product: CATSDLGREQYF.

This clonotype occurred many times. The gene calls are TRBV30 and TRBJ2-1; D is perhaps TRBD2 (6 bases). Germline CDR1 GTSNPN, CDR2 SVGIG (reference sequence). V was cut by 3 bases and J by 2 bases, with 11 bases left in between. This CDR3 region has 14 residues. The CDR3: CAWRTGTPYNEQFF. The CDR3, as DNA: TGTGCCTGGAGGACGGGGACTCCCTACAATGAGCAGTTCTTC.

This clonotype was found many times. The rearrangement joins TRBV18 to TRBJ1-6, with unresolved D. CDR3 length: 15 residues. The germline CDR1 and CDR2 sequences are KGHSH and LQKENI. Trimming cost V 3 bases and J 6 bases, with 12 bases left between them. CDR3 loop: CASSPGTEPNSPLHF. CDR3 coding DNA: TGTGCCAGCTCACCTGGTACAGAACCTAATTCACCCCTCCACTTT.

This clonotype came up a few times. The chain uses TRBV25-1 and TRBJ1-6; D unresolved. Per germline, CDR1 MGHDK and CDR2 SYGVNS. V was pared by 0 bases and J by 7 bases, with 7 bases between. The CDR3 extends over 14 amino acids. In DNA, the CDR3 is TGTGCCAGCAGTGAATATATCGGGAATTCACCCCTCCACTTT. This encodes CASSEYIGNSPLHF.

The V and J genes are TRBV3-1 and TRBJ1-3; 8 bases agree with TRBD1. The CDR3 loop spans 18 amino acids. In germline, CDR1 is LGHDT, CDR2 YNNKEL (reference sequence). The V gene end was trimmed by 1 base and the J gene end by 0 bases; junction bases not matched to a gene: 8. Here the CDR3 reads CASSQGDRPSSSGNTIYF. CDR3 in DNA: TGTGCCAGCAGCCAAGGGGACAGGCCCTCGAGCTCTGGAAACACCATATATTTT.

This clonotype was seen only a few times. The J gene is TRBJ2-1, the V gene TRBV12-3 or TRBV12-4, with 8 bases fitting TRBD2. This CDR3 spans 15 amino acids. The J segment lost 8 bases and the V segment lost 5 bases, leaving 11 bases of the junction unmatched. CDR3 in amino acids: CASSPSRSGGYEQFF. The CDR3 nucleotides are TGTGCCAGCAGTCCCTCTCGGAGCGGGGGTTATGAGCAGTTCTTC.

This clonotype showed up just a few times. J is TRBJ2-3 and V is TRBV20-1; 9 nucleotides agree with TRBD1. Germline CDR1 reads DFQATT; CDR2 reads SNEGSKA (reference sequence). There are 17 residues in the CDR3. J was trimmed by 2 bases and V by 3 bases; bases with no gene match: 12. The CDR3 sequence: CSARGQGSKKNTDTQYF. CDR3 sequence (DNA): TGCAGTGCTAGGGGACAGGGAAGTAAAAAAAACACAGATACGCAGTATTTT.

Points on this clonotype: This may be a read error: a much more frequent sequence differs by one nucleotide. The CDR3 carries no conserved terminal phenylalanine or tryptophan, so it likely arises from a read error. V and J are TRBV11-2 and TRBJ2-3, with 11 positions matching TRBD2. V was clipped by 6 bases and J by 9 bases; unmatched bases: 8. The CDR3 is 14 residues long. Germline V gives CDR1 SGHAT, CDR2 FQNNGV. In nucleotides, the CDR3 is TGTGCCAGCAGTTCCGGGACTAGCGGTCAGACGCAGTATTCT. This translates into CASSSGTSGQTQYS.

This clonotype was detected only a few times. The chain is built from TRBV7-2 and TRBJ1-5; possible D gene TRBD1, 6 bases. This CDR3 is 13 amino acids long. V dropped 5 bases and J dropped 4 bases, with 9 bases sitting between them. The germline V gene encodes CDR1 SGHTA and CDR2 FQGNSA. The CDR3 region is CASSDQGNQPQHF. The CDR3 coding sequence is TGTGCCAGCAGCGACCAGGGGAATCAGCCCCAGCATTTT.

The rearrangement joins TRBV6-2 or TRBV6-3 to TRBJ1-2, with D uncertain. The CDR3 extends over 14 amino acids. With 0 bases removed from V and 4 bases from J, the gap between germline ends came to 9 bases. CDR1 and CDR2 from the germline V gene are MNHEY and SVGEGT. Here the CDR3 DNA reads TGTGCCAGCAGTTACTCGCTCCAGTTCTATGGCTACACCTTC. Encoded protein: CASSYSLQFYGYTF.

This clonotype was recorded at least ten times. This chain uses TRBV27 with TRBJ1-5; the D is unclear. The V gene's germline CDR1 is MNHEY and CDR2 SMNVEV (reference sequence). The CDR3 totals 16 residues. Trimming took off 2 bases at V and 3 bases at J, with 14 bases between the two ends. The DNA of the CDR3 is TGTGCCAGCAGTTTAAGTACGGCCGGGAACAATCAGCCCCAGCATTTT. Translating gives CASSLSTAGNNQPQHF.

This clonotype has just a few counts. The CDR3 DNA sequence: TGCGCCAGCAGCCAAGATCCAAGCGGGTCTAGCACAGATACGCAGTATTTT. Protein product: CASSQDPSGSSTDTQYF. The V and J genes are TRBV4-3 and TRBJ2-3, with D possibly being TRBD2 (6 bases). This CDR3 contains 17 residues. Trimming took 0 bases from V and 0 from J, leaving 13 bases between them. From germline, CDR1 is LGHNA and CDR2 YSLEER.

This clonotype was recorded many times. This rearrangement joins TRBV6-6 to TRBJ2-5, with D unclear. The V end was cut by 5 bases, the J end by 4 bases, with 14 bases between. Germline V gene data show CDR1 as MNHNY and CDR2 as SVGAGI (reference sequence). CDR3 size: 14 residues. The CDR3 DNA is TGTGCCAGCAGTATAATAAGTAGCTCAGAGACCCAGTACTTC. Its translation is CASSIISSSETQYF.

This clonotype has at least ten counts. V and J are TRBV12-3 or TRBV12-4 and TRBJ1-1; D is unresolved. The CDR3 totals 14 residues. Trimming cost V 5 bases and J 0 bases, with 10 bases left between them. For the CDR3, the DNA is TGTGCCAGCAGTCCCGGGCAGGTGAACACTGAAGCTTTCTTT. This encodes CASSPGQVNTEAFF.